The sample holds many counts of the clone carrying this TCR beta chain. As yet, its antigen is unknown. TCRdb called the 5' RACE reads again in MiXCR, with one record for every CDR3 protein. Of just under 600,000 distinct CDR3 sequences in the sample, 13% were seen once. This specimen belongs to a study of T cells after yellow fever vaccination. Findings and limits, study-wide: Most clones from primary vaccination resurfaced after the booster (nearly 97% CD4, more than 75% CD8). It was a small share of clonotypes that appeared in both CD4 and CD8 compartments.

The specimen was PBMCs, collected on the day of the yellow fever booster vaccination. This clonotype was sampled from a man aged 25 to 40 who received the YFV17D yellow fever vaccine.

CDR3 in DNA: TGTGCCAGCTCATGGAGCGACGGGGAGCTGTTTTTT. This sequence encodes CASSWSDGELFF. This chain links TRBV6-5 with TRBJ2-2; D not certain. Per the germline V gene, CDR1 is MNHEY and CDR2 is SVGAGI. Deletions cut 8 bases from V and 7 bases from J, with 11 bases between. CDR3 length equals 12 residues.